This TCR beta chain appears in the sequencing data of a study of shared clonotypes between healthy human individuals. Overall study context: Every donor yielded three CD4 naive, three CD4 memory, two CD8 naive and one CD8 memory plate.

Authors' analysis steps: Filtering differed for immunoSEQ, which gave only junction sequences without quality scores. Sequencing was performed with immunoSEQ multiplex PCR; in TCRdb, only in-frame clones are kept and a portion is missing. V, J and clone size are those of that table, while D and trimming were read from the DNA. The repertoire consists of approximately 340,000 clones, with more than 60% occurring once and the leading ten covering roughly 10%. Division of CD4+ cells produced a CD45RA+ naive subset and a CD45RA-negative memory subset. Germline V gene sequence: CDR1 MDHEN, CDR2 SYDVKM. Trimming cost V 3 bases and J 10 bases, with 12 bases left between them. This CDR3 spans 12 amino acids.

Sequences were obtained from memory CD4+ T cells sorted from blood. Subset meaning: CD45RA-negative fraction. This sequence joins TRBV28 and TRBJ1-1, with D uncertain. This receptor was obtained from a man aged 25 to 45 in good health. The CDR3 DNA sequence: TGTGCCAGCAGTTTTATAGCACTAGGAGCTTTCTTT. Translated: CASSFIALGAFF.